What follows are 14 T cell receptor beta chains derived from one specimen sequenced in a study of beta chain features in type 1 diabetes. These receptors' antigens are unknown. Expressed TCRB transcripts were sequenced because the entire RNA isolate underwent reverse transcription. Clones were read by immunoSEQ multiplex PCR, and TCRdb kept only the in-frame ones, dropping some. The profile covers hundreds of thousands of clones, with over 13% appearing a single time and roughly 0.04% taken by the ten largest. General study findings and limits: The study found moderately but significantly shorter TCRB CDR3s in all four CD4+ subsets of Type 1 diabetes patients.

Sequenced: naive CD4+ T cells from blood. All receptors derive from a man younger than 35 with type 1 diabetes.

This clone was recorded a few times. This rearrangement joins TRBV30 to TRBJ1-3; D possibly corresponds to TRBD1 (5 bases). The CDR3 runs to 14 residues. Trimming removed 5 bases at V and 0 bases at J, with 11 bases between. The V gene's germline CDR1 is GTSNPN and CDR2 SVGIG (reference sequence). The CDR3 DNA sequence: TGTGCCTGGGGGACCCCCGGCTCTGGAAACACCATATATTTT. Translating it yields CAWGTPGSGNTIYF.

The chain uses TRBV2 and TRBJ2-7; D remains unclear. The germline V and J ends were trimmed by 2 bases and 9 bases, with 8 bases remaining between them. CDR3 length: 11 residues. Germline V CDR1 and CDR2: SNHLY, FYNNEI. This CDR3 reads CASSELAGQYF. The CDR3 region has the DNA TGTGCCAGCAGTGAACTGGCAGGGCAGTACTTC.

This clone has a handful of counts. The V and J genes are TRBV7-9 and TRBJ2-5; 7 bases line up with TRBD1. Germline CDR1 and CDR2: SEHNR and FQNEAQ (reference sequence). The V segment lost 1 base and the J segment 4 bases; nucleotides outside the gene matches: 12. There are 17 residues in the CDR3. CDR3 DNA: TGTGCCAGCAGCTTAGGCATATACGACAGGGTAGGAGAGACCCAGTACTTC. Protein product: CASSLGIYDRVGETQYF.

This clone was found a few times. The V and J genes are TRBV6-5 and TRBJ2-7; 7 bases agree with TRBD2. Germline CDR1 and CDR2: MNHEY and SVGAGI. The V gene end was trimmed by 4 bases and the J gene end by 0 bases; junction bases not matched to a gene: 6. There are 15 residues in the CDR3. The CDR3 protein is CASSSVTSASYEQYF. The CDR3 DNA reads TGTGCCAGCAGTTCCGTAACTAGCGCCTCCTACGAGCAGTACTTC.

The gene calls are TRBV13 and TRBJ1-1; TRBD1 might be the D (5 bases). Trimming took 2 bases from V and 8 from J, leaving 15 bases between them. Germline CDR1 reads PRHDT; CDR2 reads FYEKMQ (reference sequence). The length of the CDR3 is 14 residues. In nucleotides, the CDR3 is TGTGCCAGCAGCTTACGACAGCTAGTAGGAGAAGCTTTCTTT. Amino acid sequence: CASSLRQLVGEAFF.

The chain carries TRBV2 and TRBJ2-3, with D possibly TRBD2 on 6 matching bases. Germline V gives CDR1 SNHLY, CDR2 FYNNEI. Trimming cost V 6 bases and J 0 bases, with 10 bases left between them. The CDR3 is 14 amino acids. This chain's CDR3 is CASRSGPSTDTQYF. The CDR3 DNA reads TGTGCCAGCAGAAGCGGGCCTAGCACAGATACGCAGTATTTT.

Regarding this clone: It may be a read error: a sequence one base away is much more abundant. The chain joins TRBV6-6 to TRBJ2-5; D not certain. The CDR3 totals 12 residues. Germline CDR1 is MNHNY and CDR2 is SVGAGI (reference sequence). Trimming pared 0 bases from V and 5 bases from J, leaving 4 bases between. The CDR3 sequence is CASSYSSETQYF. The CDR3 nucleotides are TGTGCCAGCAGTTACTCGAGCGAGACCCAGTACTTC.

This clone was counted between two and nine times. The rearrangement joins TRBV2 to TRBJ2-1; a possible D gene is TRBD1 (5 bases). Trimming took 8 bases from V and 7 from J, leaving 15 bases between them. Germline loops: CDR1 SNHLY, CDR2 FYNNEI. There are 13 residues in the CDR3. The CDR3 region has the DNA TGTGCCAGCGGGGCCTTCCTAGAGAATGAGCAGTTCTTC. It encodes CASGAFLENEQFF.

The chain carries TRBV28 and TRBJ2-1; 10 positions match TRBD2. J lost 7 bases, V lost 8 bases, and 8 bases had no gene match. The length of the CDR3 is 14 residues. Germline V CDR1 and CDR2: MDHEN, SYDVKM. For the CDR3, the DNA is TGTGCCAGCCTCACTAGCGGGGAAACAAATGAGCAGTTCTTC. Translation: CASLTSGETNEQFF.

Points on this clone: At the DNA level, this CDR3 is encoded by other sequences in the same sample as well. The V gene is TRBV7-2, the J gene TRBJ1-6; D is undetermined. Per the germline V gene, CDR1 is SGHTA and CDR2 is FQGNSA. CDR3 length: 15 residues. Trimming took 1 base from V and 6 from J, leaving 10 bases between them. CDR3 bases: TGTGCCAGCAGCTTAGTCGGTCAGATTAATTCACCCCTCCACTTT. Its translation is CASSLVGQINSPLHF.

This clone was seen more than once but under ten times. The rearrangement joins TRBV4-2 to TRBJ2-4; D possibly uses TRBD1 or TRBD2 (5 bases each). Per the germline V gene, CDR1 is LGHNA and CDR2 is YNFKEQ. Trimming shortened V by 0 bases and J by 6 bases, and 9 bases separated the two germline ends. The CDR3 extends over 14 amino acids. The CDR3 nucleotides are TGTGCCAGCAGCCAAGAGGGGGTGAGAAACATTCAGTACTTC. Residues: CASSQEGVRNIQYF.

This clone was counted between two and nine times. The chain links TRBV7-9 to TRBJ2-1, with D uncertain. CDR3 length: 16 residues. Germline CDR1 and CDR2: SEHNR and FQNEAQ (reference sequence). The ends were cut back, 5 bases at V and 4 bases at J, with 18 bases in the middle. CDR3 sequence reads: CASSDRVLRDYNEQFF. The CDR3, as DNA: TGTGCCAGCAGCGATAGAGTGTTAAGGGATTACAATGAGCAGTTCTTC.

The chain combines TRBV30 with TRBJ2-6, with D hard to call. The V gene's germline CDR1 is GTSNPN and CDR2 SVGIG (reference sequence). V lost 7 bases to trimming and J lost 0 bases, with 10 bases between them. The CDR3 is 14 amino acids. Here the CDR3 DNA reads TGTGCCTTCACCTATAACTCTGGGGCCAACGTCCTGACTTTC. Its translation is CAFTYNSGANVLTF.

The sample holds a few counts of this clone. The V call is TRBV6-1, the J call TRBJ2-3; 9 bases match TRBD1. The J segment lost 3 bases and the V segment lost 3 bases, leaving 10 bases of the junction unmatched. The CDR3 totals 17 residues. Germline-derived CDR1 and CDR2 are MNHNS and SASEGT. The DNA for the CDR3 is TGTGCCAGCAGTGAGGCTCCTCACAGGGGGCAGACAGATACGCAGTATTTT. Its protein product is CASSEAPHRGQTDTQYF.